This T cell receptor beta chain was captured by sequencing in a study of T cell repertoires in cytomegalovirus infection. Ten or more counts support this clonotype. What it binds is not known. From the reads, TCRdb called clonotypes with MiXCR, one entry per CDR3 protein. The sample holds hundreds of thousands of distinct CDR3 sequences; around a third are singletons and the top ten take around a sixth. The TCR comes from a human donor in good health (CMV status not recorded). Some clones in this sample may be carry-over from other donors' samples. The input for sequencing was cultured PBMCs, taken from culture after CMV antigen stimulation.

CDR3 region: CASSPLTVTDTQYF. The CDR3 bases are TGTGCCAGCAGCCCCTTGACCGTCACAGATACGCAGTATTTT. The chain couples TRBV7-2 to TRBJ2-3, with D unclear. The CDR3 contains 14 residues. Germline CDR1 SGHTA, CDR2 FQGNSA. V was cut by 5 bases and J by 2 bases, with 11 bases left in between.